One sample yielded the 31 T cell receptor beta chains listed below, sequenced in a study of cytomegalovirus exposure and HLA in healthy donors. Vbeta (60) and Jbeta (13) primers were used in the PCR. TCRdb's table, derived via immunoSEQ multiplex PCR, lists solely in-frame clones and lacks some. The table records about 110,000 clones, roughly 78% of them present only once. Material for sequencing was PBMCs. The receptor source for this set is a woman aged 25-40 years in good health and CMV-seronegative.

V gene TRBV30 combines with J gene TRBJ2-5; tentative D call: TRBD2 (5 bases). From germline, CDR1 is GTSNPN and CDR2 SVGIG (reference sequence). Trimming took off 0 bases at V and 5 bases at J, with 10 bases between the two ends. The CDR3 spans 13 residues. CDR3 region: CAWSVLEGETQYF. CDR3 in DNA: TGTGCCTGGAGTGTACTTGAGGGTGAGACCCAGTACTTC. Looking up the rest from reference TRBV30 and TRBJ2-5 gives the full variable domain: SQTIHQWPATLVQPVGSPLSLECTVEGTSNPNLYWYRQAAGRGLQLLFYSVGIGQISSEVPQNLSASRPQDRQFILSSKKLLLSDSGFYLCAWSVLEGETQYFGPGTRLLVL.

This sequence joins TRBV15 and TRBJ2-7, with 7 nucleotides matching TRBD1. Germline-derived CDR1 and CDR2 are LNHNV and YYDKDF (reference sequence). CDR3 length: 14 residues. V lost 4 bases, J lost 2 bases, and 5 bases stayed unmatched. CDR3 sequence: CATSNRGRAYEQYF. CDR3 DNA: TGTGCCACCAGCAACAGGGGAAGGGCCTACGAGCAGTACTTC. Full variable domain (outside the CDR3, taken from reference TRBV15 and TRBJ2-7): DAMVIQNPRYQVTQFGKPVTLSCSQTLNHNVMYWYQQKSSQAPKLLFHYYDKDFNNEADTPDNFQSRRPNTSFCFLDIRSPGLGDTAMYLCATSNRGRAYEQYFGPGTRLTVT.

The chain uses TRBV7-9 and TRBJ2-1, with TRBD1 matching 9 bases. This CDR3 region has 15 residues. In germline, CDR1 is SEHNR, CDR2 FQNEAQ (reference sequence). J was trimmed by 2 bases and V by 5 bases; bases with no gene match: 4. CDR3 sequence: CASSLRQGAYNEQFF. The CDR3 DNA is TGTGCCAGCAGCCTCCGACAGGGGGCCTACAATGAGCAGTTCTTC.

V and J are TRBV5-1 and TRBJ2-6; 7 bases fit TRBD1. The germline CDR1 and CDR2 sequences are SGHRS and YFSETQ. V trimming: 0 bases; J trimming: 0 bases; junction bases outside the gene matches: 6. This CDR3 spans 18 amino acids. CDR3 loop: CASSLEGTASSGANVLTF. CDR3 DNA sequence: TGCGCCAGCAGCTTGGAAGGGACAGCGAGCTCTGGGGCCAACGTCCTGACTTTC.

This chain links TRBV7-2 with TRBJ2-7, with 7 bases lining up with TRBD2. This CDR3 is built from 16 residues. V shed 5 bases, J shed 5 bases, and the junction held 15 bases outside the gene matches. Germline V gene lookup returns CDR1 SGHTA and CDR2 FQGNSA. The CDR3 spells CASSRGPSGGGHEQYF. For the CDR3, the DNA is TGTGCCAGCAGCCGTGGCCCTAGCGGAGGCGGCCACGAGCAGTACTTC. The full variable domain, with the rest looked up from reference TRBV7-2 and TRBJ2-7, is GAGVSQSPSNKVTEKGKDVELRCDPISGHTALYWYRQSLGQGLEFLIYFQGNSAPDKSGLPSDRFSAERTGGSVSTLTIQRTQQEDSAVYLCASSRGPSGGGHEQYFGPGTRLTVT.

In the case of this clone: At the DNA level, this CDR3 is encoded by other sequences in the same sample as well. CDR3: CSVDSPSTDTQYF. CDR3 DNA: TGCAGCGTGGACAGTCCTAGCACAGATACGCAGTATTTT. The chain employs TRBV29-1 and TRBJ2-3; a weak D match, TRBD1 (6 bases). The V end was cut by 6 bases, the J end by 0 bases, with 10 bases between. Germline V gives CDR1 SQVTM, CDR2 ANQGSEA. The CDR3 sequence is 13 residues long.

This sequence joins TRBV7-2 and TRBJ2-2; 7 bases align to TRBD2. CDR1 and CDR2 from the germline V gene are SGHTA and FQGNSA. The CDR3 contains 15 residues. V lost 3 bases and J lost 1; bases outside the gene matches: 2. The CDR3: CASSFRGVNTGELFF. DNA for the CDR3: TGTGCCAGCAGCTTCCGGGGGGTGAACACCGGGGAGCTGTTTTTT.

The gene calls are TRBV4-1 and TRBJ1-4, with 9 bases fitting TRBD1. Germline V lookup: CDR1 MGHRA, CDR2 YSYEKL. This CDR3 has 19 residues. J gave up 1 base and V 0 bases, and 9 bases lay outside the gene matches. DNA for the CDR3: TGCGCCAGCAGCCAAGACCGGACAGGGGAATTCAGAACTAATGAAAAACTGTTTTTT. Encoded protein: CASSQDRTGEFRTNEKLFF.

The chain employs TRBV9 and TRBJ1-6, with a weak D call TRBD1 (6 bases). Trimming pared 3 bases from V and 7 bases from J, leaving 14 bases between. CDR1 is SGDLS and CDR2 is YYNGEE in the germline V gene. There are 15 residues in the CDR3. The CDR3 DNA follows: TGTGCCAGCAGCGCTACAGAGGGGGTAAATTCACCCCTCCACTTT. Residues: CASSATEGVNSPLHF.

The chain is built from TRBV29-1 and TRBJ2-1; possible D gene TRBD2, 6 bases. The germline V gene has CDR1 SQVTM and CDR2 ANQGSEA. Trimming removed 5 bases at V and 0 bases at J, with 8 bases between. The CDR3 covers 13 residues. CDR3 bases: TGCAGCGTTTCGGGAGCCTCCTACAATGAGCAGTTCTTC. Protein product: CSVSGASYNEQFF.

The J gene is TRBJ1-6, the V gene TRBV28; D is unclear. Trimming pared 4 bases from V and 11 bases from J, leaving 9 bases between. Germline V lookup: CDR1 MDHEN, CDR2 SYDVKM. This CDR3 is 12 amino acids long. The chain's CDR3 is CASSYPSAPLHF. In DNA, the CDR3 is TGTGCCAGCAGTTATCCATCGGCACCCCTCCACTTT.

The chain joins TRBV6-1 to TRBJ1-5; tentative D call: TRBD1 (6 bases). Trimming cost V 2 bases and J 0 bases, with 11 bases left between them. Germline V lookup: CDR1 MNHNS, CDR2 SASEGT. This CDR3 spans 16 amino acids. The CDR3 reads CASSESTGYSNQPQHF. The DNA for the CDR3 is TGTGCCAGCAGTGAATCGACAGGTTATAGCAATCAGCCCCAGCATTTT.

The CDR3 nucleotides are TGTGCCAGCAGTTTCCGGGACTCCGAGCAGTTCTTC. This codes for CASSFRDSEQFF. The V call is TRBV28, the J call TRBJ2-1; maybe TRBD2 (6 bases). The CDR3 runs 12 residues. Germline assignment: CDR1 MDHEN and CDR2 SYDVKM. The V end was cut by 3 bases, the J end by 10 bases, with 10 bases between.

The V gene is TRBV2, the J gene TRBJ1-1, with 11 bases fitting TRBD1. The CDR3 is made up of 13 amino acids. From germline, CDR1 is SNHLY and CDR2 FYNNEI. J gave up 11 bases and V 5 bases, and 7 bases lay outside the gene matches. Written as DNA, the CDR3 is TGTGCCAGCAGTCAGGACAGGGGGCAATTCGCTTTCTTT. Translating gives CASSQDRGQFAFF.

There are a few counts of this clone. The DNA for the CDR3 is TGTGCCAGCACCCTAGGGTCGAGGGCGACGAATTCACCCCTCCACTTT. It codes for CASTLGSRATNSPLHF. The chain employs TRBV2 and TRBJ1-6; D remains unclear. The germline CDR1 and CDR2 sequences are SNHLY and FYNNEI. Trimming cost V 7 bases and J 7 bases, with 20 bases left between them. The CDR3 extends over 16 amino acids. The whole variable domain, remainder taken from reference TRBV2 and TRBJ1-6, is EPEVTQTPSHQVTQMGQEVILRCVPISNHLYFYWYRQILGQKVEFLVSFYNNEISEKSEIFDDQFSVERPDGSNFTLKIRSTKLEDSAMYFCASTLGSRATNSPLHFGNGTRLTVT.

The J gene is TRBJ2-3, the V gene TRBV5-1; D not resolved. Germline CDR1 reads SGHRS; CDR2 reads YFSETQ. V shed 0 bases and J shed 4 bases, with 6 bases lying between them. The length of the CDR3 is 13 residues. The CDR3: CASSLDFPDTQYF. DNA of the CDR3: TGCGCCAGCAGCTTGGACTTCCCAGATACGCAGTATTTT.

This clone has just a few counts. The chain recombines TRBV5-8 with TRBJ1-4, with TRBD1 matching over 7 bases. The CDR3 totals 15 residues. Trimming at V came to 3 bases and at J to 4 bases, leaving 6 bases not matched to a gene. Germline CDR1 reads SGHTS; CDR2 reads YDEGEE. CDR3 sequence (DNA): TGTGCCAGCAGCTCGGGACAGACCGTTAATGAAAAACTGTTTTTT. It specifies CASSSGQTVNEKLFF.

This chain links TRBV6-1 with TRBJ1-1; tentative D call: TRBD1 (6 bases). The ends were cut back, 8 bases at V and 6 bases at J, with 16 bases in the middle. Germline CDR1 MNHNS, CDR2 SASEGT. CDR3 length: 13 residues. The CDR3 nucleotides are TGTGCCAGCGGGGGGGCGGGTAGAGCTGAAGCTTTCTTT. Translating it yields CASGGAGRAEAFF.

This rearrangement joins TRBV7-2 to TRBJ2-5; TRBD1 might be the D (6 bases). Trimming cost V 5 bases and J 4 bases, with 17 bases left between them. Germline CDR1 is SGHTA and CDR2 is FQGNSA. The CDR3 has 15 amino acids. The CDR3: CASSLEQGRLETQYF. The CDR3 coding sequence is TGTGCCAGCAGCCTGGAGCAGGGGCGTCTAGAGACCCAGTACTTC.

Comments on this clone: The junction departs from the called germline gene at one end, perhaps through a read error. The chain uses TRBV7-7 and TRBJ2-7, with TRBD1 identical over 8 bases. Germline CDR1 is SSHAT and CDR2 is FNYEAQ (reference sequence). The CDR3 has 13 residues. The CDR3 region has the DNA TGTGCTAGCAGCCCAGGACAGGGCTACGAGCAGTACTTC. Residues: CASSPGQGYEQYF.

The V gene is TRBV15, the J gene TRBJ2-3; D is perhaps TRBD2 (5 bases). The CDR3 consists of 15 residues. V lost 5 bases to trimming and J lost 0 bases, with 12 bases between them. Germline CDR1 and CDR2: LNHNV and YYDKDF (reference sequence). CDR3 protein: CATSGRTASTDTQYF. The CDR3 coding sequence is TGTGCCACCAGCGGGAGAACTGCTAGCACAGATACGCAGTATTTT.

About this clone itself: Different DNA sequences within this sample yield the same CDR3. V and J are TRBV30 and TRBJ1-6; 9 bases agree with TRBD1. Germline values: CDR1 GTSNPN, CDR2 SVGIG (reference sequence). V shed 1 base and J 8 bases; nucleotides not matched to a gene: 0. The CDR3 contains 13 residues. CDR3 in amino acids: CAWSGQGDSPLHF. CDR3 sequence (DNA): TGTGCCTGGAGTGGACAGGGGGATTCACCCCTCCACTTT.

Only one count was recorded for this clone. CDR3 nucleotide sequence: TGTGCCAGCAGCGAGCGTGAGAGCTCCTACGAGCAGTACTTC. This encodes CASSERESSYEQYF. V gene TRBV2 combines with J gene TRBJ2-7; no definite D call. The CDR3 is 14 residues long. Trimming stripped 6 bases from V and 0 bases from J, with 12 bases between. Germline V gene sequence: CDR1 SNHLY, CDR2 FYNNEI.

The rearrangement uses TRBV4-3 and TRBJ1-3; 8 bases agree with TRBD1. Unmatched junction bases numbered 9, after V lost 5 bases and J lost 0 bases. There are 17 residues in the CDR3. CDR1 and CDR2 (germline): LGHNA, YSLEER. The CDR3 sequence is CASSETQGVISGNTIYF. DNA for the CDR3: TGCGCCAGCAGCGAAACACAGGGGGTCATCTCTGGAAACACCATATATTTT.

This clone came up a few times. This chain connects TRBV30 to TRBJ1-3, with D possibly matching TRBD1 (5 bases). The CDR3 has 15 residues. Between the trimmed V and J ends, which lost 3 bases and 0 bases, there was a span of 12 bases. Germline V gives CDR1 GTSNPN, CDR2 SVGIG (reference sequence). As DNA, the CDR3 is TGTGCCTGGAGGTCTCACAGGATCTCTGGAAACACCATATATTTT. Amino acids: CAWRSHRISGNTIYF.

This chain joins TRBV28 and TRBJ2-1; D remains unclear. CDR3 length equals 13 residues. Trimming removed 6 bases at V and 0 bases at J, with 6 bases between. Germline CDR1 is MDHEN and CDR2 is SYDVKM. CDR3 region: CASRRLSYNEQFF. The CDR3 DNA reads TGTGCCAGCAGACGACTCTCCTACAATGAGCAGTTCTTC.

This rearrangement joins TRBV27 to TRBJ1-1; a possible D gene is TRBD1 (6 bases). The V and J ends lost 6 bases and 2 bases respectively, with 16 bases between them. The CDR3 extends over 15 amino acids. Germline-derived CDR1 and CDR2 are MNHEY and SMNVEV (reference sequence). The CDR3 bases are TGTGCCAGCAGCCTCCAACAGGGTTATAACACTGAAGCTTTCTTT. Protein product: CASSLQQGYNTEAFF.

This chain connects TRBV6-4 to TRBJ2-2; D may be TRBD2 (6 bases). The CDR3 loop spans 14 amino acids. V lost 2 bases and J lost 6, with 10 bases in between. The V gene's germline CDR1 is MRHNA and CDR2 SNTAGT. CDR3 DNA: TGTGCCAGCAGTGACCTCGCGGGGCCCGGGGAGCTGTTTTTT. This encodes CASSDLAGPGELFF.

This clone was detected a few times. The chain combines TRBV7-3 with TRBJ2-1; maybe TRBD1 (6 bases). CDR3 length: 15 residues. Trimming left V 6 bases short and J 9 bases short, with 21 bases between. CDR1 is SGHTA, CDR2 FQGTGA, per germline. The CDR3 is CASSHIQGGGGEQFF. As DNA, the CDR3 is TGTGCCAGCAGTCATATACAGGGCGGAGGCGGTGAGCAGTTCTTC.

The V call is TRBV9, the J call TRBJ2-3; D is possibly TRBD2 (5 bases). V gave up 0 bases and J gave up 2 bases, with 19 bases separating them. The germline CDR1 and CDR2 sequences are SGDLS and YYNGEE. The CDR3 sequence is 18 residues long. CDR3: CASSVAESGLRNTDTQYF. The CDR3 DNA reads TGTGCCAGCAGCGTAGCAGAGTCAGGACTCCGAAACACAGATACGCAGTATTTT. Filled out from reference TRBV9 and TRBJ2-3, the complete variable domain reads DSGVTQTPKHLITATGQRVTLRCSPRSGDLSVYWYQQSLDQGLQFLIQYYNGEERAKGNILERFSAQQFPDLHSELNLSSLELGDSALYFCASSVAESGLRNTDTQYFGPGTRLTVL.

V gene TRBV28 combines with J gene TRBJ1-5; possible D gene TRBD1, 5 bases. The CDR3 runs 16 residues. The V and J ends lost 5 bases and 0 bases respectively, with 14 bases between them. Germline CDR1 reads MDHEN; CDR2 reads SYDVKM. The DNA of the CDR3 is TGTGCCAGCAGTCCCGTGACAGATTATAGCAATCAGCCCCAGCATTTT. This sequence encodes CASSPVTDYSNQPQHF. The entire variable domain, with the rest obtained from reference TRBV28 and TRBJ1-5, is as follows: DVKVTQSSRYLVKRTGEKVFLECVQDMDHENMFWYRQDPGLGLRLIYFSYDVKMKEKGDIPEGYSVSREKKERFSLILESASTNQTSMYLCASSPVTDYSNQPQHFGDGTRLSIL.